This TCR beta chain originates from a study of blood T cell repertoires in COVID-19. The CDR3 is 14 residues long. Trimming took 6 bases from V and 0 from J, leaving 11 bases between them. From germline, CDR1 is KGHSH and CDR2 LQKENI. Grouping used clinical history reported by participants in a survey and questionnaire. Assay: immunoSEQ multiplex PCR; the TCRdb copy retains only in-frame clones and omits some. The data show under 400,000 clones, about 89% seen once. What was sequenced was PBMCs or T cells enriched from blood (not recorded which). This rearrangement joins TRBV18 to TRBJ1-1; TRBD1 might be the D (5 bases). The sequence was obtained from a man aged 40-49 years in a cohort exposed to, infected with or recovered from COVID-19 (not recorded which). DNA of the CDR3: TGTGCCAGCTCGCCGGACATCATGAACACTGAAGCTTTCTTT. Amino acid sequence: CASSPDIMNTEAFF. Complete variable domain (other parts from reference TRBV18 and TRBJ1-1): NAGVMQNPRHLVRRRGQEARLRCSPMKGHSHVYWYRQLPEEGLKFMVYLQKENIIDESGMPKERFSAEFPKEGPSILRIQQVVRGDSAAYFCASSPDIMNTEAFFGQGTRLTVV.